This T cell receptor beta chain was sequenced during a study of human T cells and chemical hapten exposure. The CDR3 is 15 residues long. Germline trimming cut 1 base from V and 4 bases from J; bases unmatched to any gene: 5. CDR1 LGHNT and CDR2 FRNRAP come from the germline V gene. MiXCR, applied by TCRdb to the RACE reads, yields one record per CDR3 protein. The profile shows approximately 82,000 distinct CDR3 sequences, roughly a tenth of them singletons. Time point meaning: patch test 1, 2 weeks after DPC sensitization. Treatment noted: therapeutic diphenylcyclopropenone sensitization with weekly scalp DPC. Blood sampling preceded each patch test application. This clonotype showed up many times.

The chain joins TRBV12-5 to TRBJ1-2; TRBD1 aligns across 8 bases. The TCR sequence derives from a man aged 40-49 years with alopecia areata. Some clones in this sample may be carry-over from other donors' samples. The source material was whole blood, sampled in connection with sensitization to the hapten diphenylcyclopropenone (DPC). Here the CDR3 reads CASGLEQGVGYGYTF. Here the CDR3 DNA reads TGTGCTAGTGGTTTGGAACAGGGGGTGGGCTATGGCTACACCTTC.